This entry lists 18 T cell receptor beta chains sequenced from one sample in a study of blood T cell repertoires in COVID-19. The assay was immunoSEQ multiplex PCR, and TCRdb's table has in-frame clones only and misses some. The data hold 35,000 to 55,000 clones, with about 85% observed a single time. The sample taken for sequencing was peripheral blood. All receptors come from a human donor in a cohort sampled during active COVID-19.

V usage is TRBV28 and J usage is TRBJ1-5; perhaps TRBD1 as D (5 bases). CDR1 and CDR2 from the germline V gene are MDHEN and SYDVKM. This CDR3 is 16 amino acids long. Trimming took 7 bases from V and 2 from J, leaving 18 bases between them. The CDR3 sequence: CASTSGPPTGNQPQHF. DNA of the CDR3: TGTGCCAGCACTTCGGGCCCACCGACAGGCAATCAGCCCCAGCATTTT.

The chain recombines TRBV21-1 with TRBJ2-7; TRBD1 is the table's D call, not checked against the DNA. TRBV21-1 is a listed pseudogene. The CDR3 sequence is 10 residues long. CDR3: CAWHSYEQYF. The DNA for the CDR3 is TGTGCCTGGCACTCCTACGAGCAGTACTTC.

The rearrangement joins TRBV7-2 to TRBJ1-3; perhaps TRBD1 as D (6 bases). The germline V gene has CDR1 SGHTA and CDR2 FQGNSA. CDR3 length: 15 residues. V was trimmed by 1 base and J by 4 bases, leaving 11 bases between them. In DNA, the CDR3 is TGTGCCAGCAGCTTAGAAACAGGGTCCGGAAACACCATATATTTT. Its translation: CASSLETGSGNTIYF. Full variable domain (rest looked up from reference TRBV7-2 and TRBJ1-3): GAGVSQSPSNKVTEKGKDVELRCDPISGHTALYWYRQSLGQGLEFLIYFQGNSAPDKSGLPSDRFSAERTGGSVSTLTIQRTQQEDSAVYLCASSLETGSGNTIYFGEGSWLTVV.

The CDR3 region has the DNA TGTGCCAGCTCCCAGGACGCGACAGGGTTACCAGAGACCCAGTACTTC. Encoded protein: CASSQDATGLPETQYF. The chain carries TRBV18 and TRBJ2-5; 7 bases are a match to TRBD1. The germline V gene encodes CDR1 KGHSH and CDR2 LQKENI. The CDR3 is 16 residues long. V lost 6 bases, J lost 4 bases, and 14 bases stayed unmatched.

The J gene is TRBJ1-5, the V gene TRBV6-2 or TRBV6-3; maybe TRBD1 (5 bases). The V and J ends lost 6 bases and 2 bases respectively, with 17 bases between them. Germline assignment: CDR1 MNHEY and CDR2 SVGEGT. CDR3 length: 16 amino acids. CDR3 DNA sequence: TGTGCCAGCAGCCCCCCGGGGACTAGAGGCAATCAGCCCCAGCATTTT. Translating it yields CASSPPGTRGNQPQHF.

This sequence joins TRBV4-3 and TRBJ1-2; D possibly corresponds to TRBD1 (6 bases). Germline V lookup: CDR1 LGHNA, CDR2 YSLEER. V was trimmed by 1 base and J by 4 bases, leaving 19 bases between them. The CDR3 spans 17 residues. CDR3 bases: TGCGCCAGCAGCCAAGGGGGAGGGGACACCGGCCCCTATGGCTACACCTTC. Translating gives CASSQGGGDTGPYGYTF.

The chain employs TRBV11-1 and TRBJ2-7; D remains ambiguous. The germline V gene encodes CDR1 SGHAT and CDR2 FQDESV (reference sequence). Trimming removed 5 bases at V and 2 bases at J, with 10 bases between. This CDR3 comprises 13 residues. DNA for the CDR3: TGTGCCAGCAGCGAGGAAGACCCCTACGAGCAGTACTTC. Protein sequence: CASSEEDPYEQYF.

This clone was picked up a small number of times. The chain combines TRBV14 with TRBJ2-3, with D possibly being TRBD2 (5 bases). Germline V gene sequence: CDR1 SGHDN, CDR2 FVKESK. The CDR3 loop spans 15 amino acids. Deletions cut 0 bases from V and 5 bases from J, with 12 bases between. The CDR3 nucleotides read TGTGCCAGCAGCCAAGAACGGTCCGGGGAAGATACGCAGTATTTT. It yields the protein CASSQERSGEDTQYF.

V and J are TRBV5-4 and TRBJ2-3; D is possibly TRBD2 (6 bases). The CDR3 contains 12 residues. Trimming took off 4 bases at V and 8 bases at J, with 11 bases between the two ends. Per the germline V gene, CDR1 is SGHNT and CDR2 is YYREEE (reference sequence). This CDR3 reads CASSAGTATQYF. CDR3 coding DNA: TGTGCCAGCAGCGCAGGGACTGCTACGCAGTATTTT.

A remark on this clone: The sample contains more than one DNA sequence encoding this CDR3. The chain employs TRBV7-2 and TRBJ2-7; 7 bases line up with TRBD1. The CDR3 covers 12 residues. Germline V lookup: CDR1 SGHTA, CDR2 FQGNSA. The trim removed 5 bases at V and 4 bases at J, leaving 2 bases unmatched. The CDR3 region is CASSPDRYEQYF. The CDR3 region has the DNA TGTGCCAGCAGCCCGGACAGGTACGAGCAGTACTTC. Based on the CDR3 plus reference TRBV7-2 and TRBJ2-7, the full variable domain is GAGVSQSPSNKVTEKGKDVELRCDPISGHTALYWYRQSLGQGLEFLIYFQGNSAPDKSGLPSDRFSAERTGGSVSTLTIQRTQQEDSAVYLCASSPDRYEQYFGPGTRLTVT.

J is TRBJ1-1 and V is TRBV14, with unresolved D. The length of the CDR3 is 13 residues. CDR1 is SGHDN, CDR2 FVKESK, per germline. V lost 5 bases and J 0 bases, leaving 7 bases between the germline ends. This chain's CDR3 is CASSGELNTEAFF. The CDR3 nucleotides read TGTGCCAGCAGCGGAGAATTGAACACTGAAGCTTTCTTT. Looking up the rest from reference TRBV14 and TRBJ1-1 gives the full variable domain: EAGVTQFPSHSVIEKGQTVTLRCDPISGHDNLYWYRRVMGKEIKFLLHFVKESKQDESGMPNNRFLAERTGGTYSTLKVQPAELEDSGVYFCASSGELNTEAFFGQGTRLTVV.

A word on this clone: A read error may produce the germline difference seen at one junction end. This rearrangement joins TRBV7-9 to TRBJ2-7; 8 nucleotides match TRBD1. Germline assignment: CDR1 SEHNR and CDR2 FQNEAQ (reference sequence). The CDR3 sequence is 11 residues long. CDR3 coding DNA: TGTGCCAGCAGCTTGGGACAGGCATGGCTCTTC. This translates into CASSLGQAWLF.

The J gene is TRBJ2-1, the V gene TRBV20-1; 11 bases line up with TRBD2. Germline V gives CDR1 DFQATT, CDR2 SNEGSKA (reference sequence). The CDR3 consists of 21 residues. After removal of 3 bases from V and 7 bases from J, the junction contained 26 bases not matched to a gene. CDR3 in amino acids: CSASPSHEARLAGTRGNEQFF. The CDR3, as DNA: TGCAGTGCTAGTCCCTCCCACGAGGCGCGACTAGCGGGGACCCGAGGGAATGAGCAGTTCTTC.

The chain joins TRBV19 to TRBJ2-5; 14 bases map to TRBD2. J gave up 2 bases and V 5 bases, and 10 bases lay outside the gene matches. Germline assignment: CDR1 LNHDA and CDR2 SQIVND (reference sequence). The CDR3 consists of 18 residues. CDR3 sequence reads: CASSLWTSGGLGQETQYF. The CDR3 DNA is TGTGCCAGTAGTTTATGGACTAGCGGGGGGCTCGGGCAAGAGACCCAGTACTTC. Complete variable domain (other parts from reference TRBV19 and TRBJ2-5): DGGITQSPKYLFRKEGQNVTLSCEQNLNHDAMYWYRQDPGQGLRLIYYSQIVNDFQKGDIAEGYSVSREKKESFPLTVTSAQKNPTAFYLCASSLWTSGGLGQETQYFGPGTRLLVL.

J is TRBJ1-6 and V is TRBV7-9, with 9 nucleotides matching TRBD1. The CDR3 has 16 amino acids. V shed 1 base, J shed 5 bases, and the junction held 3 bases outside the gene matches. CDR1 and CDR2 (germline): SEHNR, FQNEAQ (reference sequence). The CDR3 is CASSLGQGGNNSPLHF. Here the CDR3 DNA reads TGTGCCAGCAGCTTAGGACAGGGGGGAAATAATTCACCCCTCCACTTT.

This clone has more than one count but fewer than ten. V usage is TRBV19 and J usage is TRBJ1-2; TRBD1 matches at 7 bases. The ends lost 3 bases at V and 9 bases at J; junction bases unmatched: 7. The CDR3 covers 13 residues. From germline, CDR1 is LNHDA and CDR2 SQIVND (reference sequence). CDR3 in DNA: TGTGCCAGTAGTATTCGCACGGACAGGAGCTACACCTTC. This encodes CASSIRTDRSYTF.

For the CDR3, the DNA is TGTGCCAGCAGCTTAGGTGTGGGCTACGGCGAGCAGTACTTC. This gives the protein CASSLGVGYGEQYF. The V and J genes are TRBV11-2 and TRBJ2-7, with D unresolved. Germline-derived CDR1 and CDR2 are SGHAT and FQNNGV. This CDR3 comprises 14 residues. V was shortened by 1 base and J by 6 bases, with 13 bases between the two germline ends.

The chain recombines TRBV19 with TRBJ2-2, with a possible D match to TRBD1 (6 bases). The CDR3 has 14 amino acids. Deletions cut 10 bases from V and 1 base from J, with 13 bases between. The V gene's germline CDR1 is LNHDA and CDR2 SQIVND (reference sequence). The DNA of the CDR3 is TGTGCCACCCTAGGACAGATGAACACCGGGGAGCTGTTTTTT. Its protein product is CATLGQMNTGELFF. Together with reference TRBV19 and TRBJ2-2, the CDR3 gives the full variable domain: DGGITQSPKYLFRKEGQNVTLSCEQNLNHDAMYWYRQDPGQGLRLIYYSQIVNDFQKGDIAEGYSVSREKKESFPLTVTSAQKNPTAFYLCATLGQMNTGELFFGEGSRLTVL.